This T cell receptor beta chain is drawn from a study of blood T cell repertoires in COVID-19. Across the study: From the United States, Italy and Spain came samples of acute and convalescent COVID-19. T cells, B-cell-depleted T cells, or PBMCs provided the cDNA or gDNA that served as material.

The CDR3 is made up of 17 amino acids. CDR1 is SGDLS and CDR2 is YYNGEE in the germline V gene. Unmatched junction bases numbered 12, after V lost 4 bases and J lost 8 bases. Authors' data handling: Reference gene primer amplification gave estimated nucleated cell counts. TCRdb's copy holds only in-frame clones and misses some; the assay was immunoSEQ multiplex PCR. V, J and clone size derive from that table, while D and trimming were established from the DNA sequence. Of approximately 240,000 clones detected, 88% appear once; the ten largest clones hold approximately 2%. The chain combines TRBV9 with TRBJ2-1; 13 nucleotides align to TRBD2. The TCR comes from a woman aged 40 to 50 who had recovered from COVID-19. The sequencing input was peripheral blood. In DNA form, the CDR3 reads TGTGCCAGCAGCTTATGGACTAGCGGGAGTTTCGGAGATGAGCAGTTCTTC. This gives the protein CASSLWTSGSFGDEQFF. The entire variable domain, with the rest obtained from reference TRBV9 and TRBJ2-1, is as follows: DSGVTQTPKHLITATGQRVTLRCSPRSGDLSVYWYQQSLDQGLQFLIQYYNGEERAKGNILERFSAQQFPDLHSELNLSSLELGDSALYFCASSLWTSGSFGDEQFFGPGTRLTVL.